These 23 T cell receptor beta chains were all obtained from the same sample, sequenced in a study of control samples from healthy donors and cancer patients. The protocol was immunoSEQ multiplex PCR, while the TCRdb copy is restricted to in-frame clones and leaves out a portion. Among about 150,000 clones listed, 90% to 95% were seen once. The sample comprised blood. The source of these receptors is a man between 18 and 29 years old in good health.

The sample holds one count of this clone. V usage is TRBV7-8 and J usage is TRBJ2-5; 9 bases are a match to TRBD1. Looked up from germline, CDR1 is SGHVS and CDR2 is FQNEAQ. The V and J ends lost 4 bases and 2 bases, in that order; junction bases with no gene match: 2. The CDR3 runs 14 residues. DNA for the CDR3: TGTGCCAGCAGCTCCGGGACAGGGCAAGAGACCCAGTACTTC. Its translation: CASSSGTGQETQYF.

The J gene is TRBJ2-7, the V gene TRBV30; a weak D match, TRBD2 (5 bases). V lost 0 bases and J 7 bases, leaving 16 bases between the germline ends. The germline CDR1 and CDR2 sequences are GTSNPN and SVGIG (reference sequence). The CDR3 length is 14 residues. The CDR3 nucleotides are TGTGCCTGGAGTGTACCGGGAAGACTTGGTGAGCAGTACTTC. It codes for CAWSVPGRLGEQYF. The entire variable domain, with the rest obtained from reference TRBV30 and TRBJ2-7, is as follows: SQTIHQWPATLVQPVGSPLSLECTVEGTSNPNLYWYRQAAGRGLQLLFYSVGIGQISSEVPQNLSASRPQDRQFILSSKKLLLSDSGFYLCAWSVPGRLGEQYFGPGTRLTVT.

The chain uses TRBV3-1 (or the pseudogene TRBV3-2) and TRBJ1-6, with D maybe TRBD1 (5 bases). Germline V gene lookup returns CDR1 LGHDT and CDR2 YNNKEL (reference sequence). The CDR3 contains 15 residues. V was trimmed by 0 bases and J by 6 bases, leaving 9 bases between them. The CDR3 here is CASSQDQGFNSPLHF. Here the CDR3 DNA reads TGTGCCAGCAGCCAAGACCAGGGATTTAATTCACCCCTCCACTTT.

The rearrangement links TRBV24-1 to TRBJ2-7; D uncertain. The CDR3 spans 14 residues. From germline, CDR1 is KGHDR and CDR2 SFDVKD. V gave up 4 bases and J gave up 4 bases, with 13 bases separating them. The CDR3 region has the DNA TGTGCCACCAGTGACCCCCCTCCGGGTTACGAGCAGTACTTC. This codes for CATSDPPPGYEQYF.

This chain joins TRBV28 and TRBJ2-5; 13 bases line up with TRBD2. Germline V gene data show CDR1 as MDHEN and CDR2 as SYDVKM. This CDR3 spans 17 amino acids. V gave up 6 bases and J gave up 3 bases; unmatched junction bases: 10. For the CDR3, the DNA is TGTGCCAGCAGCTACCATTCCGGGACTAGCGGGAAAGAGACCCAGTACTTC. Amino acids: CASSYHSGTSGKETQYF.

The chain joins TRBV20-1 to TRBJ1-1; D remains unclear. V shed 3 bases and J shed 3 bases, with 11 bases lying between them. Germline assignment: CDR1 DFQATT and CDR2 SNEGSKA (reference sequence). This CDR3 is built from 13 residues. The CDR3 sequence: CSASELTYTEAFF. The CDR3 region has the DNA TGCAGTGCTAGTGAGTTAACCTACACTGAAGCTTTCTTT.

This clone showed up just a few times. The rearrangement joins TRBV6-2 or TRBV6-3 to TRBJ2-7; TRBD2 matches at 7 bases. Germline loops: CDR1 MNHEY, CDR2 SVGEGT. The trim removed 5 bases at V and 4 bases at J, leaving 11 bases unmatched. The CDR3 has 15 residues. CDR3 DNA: TGTGCCAGCAGTCACCCCCGGGGGGAGACATACGAGCAGTACTTC. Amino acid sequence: CASSHPRGETYEQYF.

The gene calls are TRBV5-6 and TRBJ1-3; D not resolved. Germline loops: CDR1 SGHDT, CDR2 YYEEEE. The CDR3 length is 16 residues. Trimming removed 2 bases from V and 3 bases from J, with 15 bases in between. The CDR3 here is CASSLLGPTRGNTIYF. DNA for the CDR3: TGTGCCAGCAGCTTATTGGGCCCAACACGTGGAAACACCATATATTTT.

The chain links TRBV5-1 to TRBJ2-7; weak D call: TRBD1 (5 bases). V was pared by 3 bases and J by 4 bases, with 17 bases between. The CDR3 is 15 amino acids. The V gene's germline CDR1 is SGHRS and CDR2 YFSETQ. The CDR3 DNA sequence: TGCGCCAGCAGCTCTTTATCGACTGGGGCGTACGAGCAGTACTTC. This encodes CASSSLSTGAYEQYF.

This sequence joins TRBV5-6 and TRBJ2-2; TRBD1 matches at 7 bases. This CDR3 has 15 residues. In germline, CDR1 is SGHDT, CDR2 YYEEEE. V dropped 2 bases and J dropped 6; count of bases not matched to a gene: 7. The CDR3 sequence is CASSFKQGSAGELFF. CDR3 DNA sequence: TGTGCCAGCAGCTTCAAACAGGGGAGTGCCGGGGAGCTGTTTTTT.

The CDR3: CASSPRLAGGQDEQFF. CDR3 DNA sequence: TGTGCCAGCAGCCCGAGACTAGCGGGAGGGCAGGATGAGCAGTTCTTC. The chain links TRBV7-3 to TRBJ2-1; 14 bases fit TRBD2. The CDR3 totals 16 residues. V lost 5 bases and J lost 8; bases outside the gene matches: 8. Germline CDR1 reads SGHTA; CDR2 reads FQGTGA.

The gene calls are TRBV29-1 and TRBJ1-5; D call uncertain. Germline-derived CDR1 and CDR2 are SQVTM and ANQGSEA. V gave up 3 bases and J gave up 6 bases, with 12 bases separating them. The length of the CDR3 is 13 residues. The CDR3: CSVETSRGQPQHF. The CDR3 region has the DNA TGCAGCGTTGAGACTTCGCGGGGTCAGCCCCAGCATTTT.

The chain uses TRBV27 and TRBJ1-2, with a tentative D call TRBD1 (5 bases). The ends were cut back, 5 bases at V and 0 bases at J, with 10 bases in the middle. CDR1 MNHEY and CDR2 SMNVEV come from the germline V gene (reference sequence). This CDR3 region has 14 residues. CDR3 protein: CASSAGNPNYGYTF. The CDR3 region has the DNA TGTGCCAGCAGTGCAGGGAACCCTAACTATGGCTACACCTTC.

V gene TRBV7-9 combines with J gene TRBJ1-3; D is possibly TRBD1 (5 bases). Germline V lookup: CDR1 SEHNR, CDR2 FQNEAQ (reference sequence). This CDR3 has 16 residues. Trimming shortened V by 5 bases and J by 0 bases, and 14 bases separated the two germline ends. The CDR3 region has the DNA TGTGCCAGCAGCGAGCCTCAGGGCCACTCTGGAAACACCATATATTTT. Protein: CASSEPQGHSGNTIYF.

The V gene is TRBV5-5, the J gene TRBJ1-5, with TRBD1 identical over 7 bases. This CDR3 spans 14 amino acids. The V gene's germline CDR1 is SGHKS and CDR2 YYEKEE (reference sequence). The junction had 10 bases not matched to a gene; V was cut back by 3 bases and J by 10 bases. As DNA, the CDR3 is TGTGCCAGCAGCTCACAGGGGTCACTATATCCCCAGCATTTT. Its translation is CASSSQGSLYPQHF.

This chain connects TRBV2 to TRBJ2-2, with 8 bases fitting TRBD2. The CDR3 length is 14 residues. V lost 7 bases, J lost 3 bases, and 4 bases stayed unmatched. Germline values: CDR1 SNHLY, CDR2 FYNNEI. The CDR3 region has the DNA TGTGCCAGCACCGGGACTAGATACACCGGGGAGCTGTTTTTT. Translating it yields CASTGTRYTGELFF.

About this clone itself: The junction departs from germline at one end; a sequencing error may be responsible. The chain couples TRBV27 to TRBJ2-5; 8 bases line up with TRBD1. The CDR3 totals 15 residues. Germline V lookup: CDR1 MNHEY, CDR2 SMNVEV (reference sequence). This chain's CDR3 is CASSPDRGSMLAQHF. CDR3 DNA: TGTGCCAGCAGTCCCGACAGGGGAAGTATGTTGGCCCAGCACTTC.

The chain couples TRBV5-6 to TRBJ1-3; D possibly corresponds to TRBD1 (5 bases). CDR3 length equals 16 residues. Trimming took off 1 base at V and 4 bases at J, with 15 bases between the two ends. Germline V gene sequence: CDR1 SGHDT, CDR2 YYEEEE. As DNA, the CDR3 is TGTGCCAGCAGCTTGCAGGGACCAACGTCGGGAAACACCATATATTTT. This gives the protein CASSLQGPTSGNTIYF.

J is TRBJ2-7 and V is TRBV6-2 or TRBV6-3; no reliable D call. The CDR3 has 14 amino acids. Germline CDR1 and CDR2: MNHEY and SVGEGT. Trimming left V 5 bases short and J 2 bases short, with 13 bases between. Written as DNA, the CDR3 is TGTGCCAGCAGTGTTTCTTCCTTTCCCTACGAGCAGTACTTC. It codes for CASSVSSFPYEQYF.

CDR3: CAIALGEGKNTEAFF. The CDR3 nucleotides read TGTGCCATCGCTCTCGGGGAAGGGAAGAACACTGAAGCTTTCTTT. The V gene is TRBV10-3, the J gene TRBJ1-1; no clear D gene. The V gene's germline CDR1 is ENHRY and CDR2 SYGVKD. V gave up 8 bases and J gave up 1 base, with 17 bases separating them. There are 15 residues in the CDR3.

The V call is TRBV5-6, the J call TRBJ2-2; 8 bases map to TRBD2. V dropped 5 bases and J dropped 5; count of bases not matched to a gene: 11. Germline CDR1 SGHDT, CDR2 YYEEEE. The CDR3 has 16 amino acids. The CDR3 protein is CASSDTSGSPTGELFF. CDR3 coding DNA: TGTGCCAGCAGTGATACAAGCGGGAGCCCTACCGGGGAGCTGTTTTTT. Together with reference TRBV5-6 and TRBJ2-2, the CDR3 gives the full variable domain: DAGVTQSPTHLIKTRGQQVTLRCSPKSGHDTVSWYQQALGQGPQFIFQYYEEEERQRGNFPDRFSGHQFPNYSSELNVNALLLGDSALYLCASSDTSGSPTGELFFGEGSRLTVL.

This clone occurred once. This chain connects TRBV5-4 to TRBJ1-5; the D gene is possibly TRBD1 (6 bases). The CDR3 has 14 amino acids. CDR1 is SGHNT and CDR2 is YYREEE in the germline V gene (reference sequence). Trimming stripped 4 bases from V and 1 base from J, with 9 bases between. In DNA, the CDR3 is TGTGCCAGCAGCCGACAGGAAAGCAATCAGCCCCAGCATTTT. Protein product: CASSRQESNQPQHF.

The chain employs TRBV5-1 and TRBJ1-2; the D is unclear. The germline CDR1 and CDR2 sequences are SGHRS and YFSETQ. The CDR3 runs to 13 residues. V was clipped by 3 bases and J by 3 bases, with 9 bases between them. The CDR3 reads CASSSEVDYGYTF. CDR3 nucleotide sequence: TGCGCCAGCAGCTCGGAGGTCGACTATGGCTACACCTTC. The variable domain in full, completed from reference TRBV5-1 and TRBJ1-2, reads KAGVTQTPRYLIKTRGQQVTLSCSPISGHRSVSWYQQTPGQGLQFLFEYFSETQRNKGNFPGRFSGRQFSNSRSEMNVSTLELGDSALYLCASSSEVDYGYTFGSGTRLTVV.